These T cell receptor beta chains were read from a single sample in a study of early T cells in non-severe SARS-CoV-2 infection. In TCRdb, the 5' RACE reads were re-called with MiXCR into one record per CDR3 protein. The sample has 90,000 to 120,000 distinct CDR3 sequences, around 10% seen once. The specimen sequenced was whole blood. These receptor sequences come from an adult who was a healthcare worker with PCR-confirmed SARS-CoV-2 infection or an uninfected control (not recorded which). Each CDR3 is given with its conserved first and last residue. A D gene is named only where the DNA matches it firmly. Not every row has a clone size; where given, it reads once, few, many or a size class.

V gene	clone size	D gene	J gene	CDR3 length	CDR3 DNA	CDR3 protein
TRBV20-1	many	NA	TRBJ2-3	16	TGCAGTGCTAGAGAGCGACGGACCGCACTAGACGGTCAACGGTATTTT	CSARERRTALDGQRYF
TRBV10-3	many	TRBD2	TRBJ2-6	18	TGTGCCATCAGGGACTCGGGGGCGGGAGGCCCTGGGGCCAACGTCCTGACTTTC	CAIRDSGAGGPGANVLTF
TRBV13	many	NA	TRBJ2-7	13	TGTGCCAGCAACATTGGACGGACCTACGAGCAGTACTTC	CASNIGRTYEQYF
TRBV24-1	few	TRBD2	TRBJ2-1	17	TGTGCCACCAGTTCCCTCAAAACTAGCGGGATACGGAATGAGCAGTTCTTC	CATSSLKTSGIRNEQFF
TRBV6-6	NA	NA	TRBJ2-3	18	TGTGCCAGCAGTAAACCCGACCTCCGGGACCCACGAGTGAATACGCAGTATTTT	CASSKPDLRDPRVNTQYF
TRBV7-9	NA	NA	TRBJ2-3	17	TGTGCCAGCAGCTTACGTGCTAGCGTAACTAGCACAGATACGCAGTATTTT	CASSLRASVTSTDTQYF
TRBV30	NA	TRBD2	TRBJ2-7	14	TGTGCCTGGAGTGTTGGCGGGAGCGCCTACGAGCAGTACTTC	CAWSVGGSAYEQYF
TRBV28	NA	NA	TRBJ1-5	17	TGTGCCAGCAGTCCCCCCAGCCCGGGCCATAGCAATCAGCCCCAGCATTTT	CASSPPSPGHSNQPQHF
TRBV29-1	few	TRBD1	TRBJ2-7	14	TGCAGCGCCCGGGCACAGGGGAGCTCCTACGAGCAGTACTTC	CSARAQGSSYEQYF
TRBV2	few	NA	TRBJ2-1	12	TGTGCCAGCACTCCGGGCCACAATGAGCAGTTCTTC	CASTPGHNEQFF
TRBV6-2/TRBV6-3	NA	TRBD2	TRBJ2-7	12	TGTGCCGCCGGGACTAGCGGTTACGAGCAGTACTTC	CAAGTSGYEQYF
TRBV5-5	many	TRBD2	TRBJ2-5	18	TGTGCCAGCAGCTCCGGGACTAGCGGGGCCAATAATCAAGAGACCCAGTACTTC	CASSSGTSGANNQETQYF
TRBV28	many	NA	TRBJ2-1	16	TGTGCCAGCAGTTTCCAGGGGTACTACTCCTACAATGAGCAGTTCTTC	CASSFQGYYSYNEQFF
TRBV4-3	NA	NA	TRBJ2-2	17	TGCGCCAGCAGCCAAGGGGGTCTAGGCCAGAACACCGGGGAGCTGTTTTTT	CASSQGGLGQNTGELFF
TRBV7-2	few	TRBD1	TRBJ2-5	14	TGTGCCAGCAGCCTACAGGGGTTTCAAGAGACCCAGTACTTC	CASSLQGFQETQYF
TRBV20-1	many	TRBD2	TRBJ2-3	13	TGCAGTGCTAGAGTGGCGGGGGCAGATACGCAGTATTTT	CSARVAGADTQYF
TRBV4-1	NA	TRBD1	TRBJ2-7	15	TGCGCCAGCAGCCAAGAGGGACAGGGGAGCGACGAGCAGTACTTC	CASSQEGQGSDEQYF
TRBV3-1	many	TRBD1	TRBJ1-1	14	TGTGCCAGCAGTCAAAGAAAGGGGGCTGCTGAAGCTTTCTTT	CASSQRKGAAEAFF
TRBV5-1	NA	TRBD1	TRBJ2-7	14	TGCGCCAGCAGCTCAGAGACAGGGTTCTACGAGCAGTACTTC	CASSSETGFYEQYF
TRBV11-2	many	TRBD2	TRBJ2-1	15	TGTGCCAGCAGCTCACTAGCGGGAGGGTTCCATGAGCAGTTCTTC	CASSSLAGGFHEQFF
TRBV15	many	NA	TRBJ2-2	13	TGTGCCACCAGCAGATTTGCGATCGGGGAGCTGTTTTTT	CATSRFAIGELFF
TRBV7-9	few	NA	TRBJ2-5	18	TGTGCCAGCAGCCCCAGTCTAGCCGCGTTTCAAGTACAAGAGACCCAGTACTTC	CASSPSLAAFQVQETQYF
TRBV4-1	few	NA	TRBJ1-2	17	TGCGCCAGCAGCCAAGGAGGACGGGGGAGACAAGGGATTGGCTACACCTTC	CASSQGGRGRQGIGYTF
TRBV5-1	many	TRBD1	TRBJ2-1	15	TGCGCCAGCAGCTACGCCGGGACAGGGATCAATGAGCAGTTCTTC	CASSYAGTGINEQFF
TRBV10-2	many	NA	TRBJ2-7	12	TGCGCCAGCACCATCGGGGAGTCCGAGCAGTACTTC	CASTIGESEQYF
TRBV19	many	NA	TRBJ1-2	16	TGTGCCAGTAGTATCGGACCCTCGCCGGGCACGGATGGCTACACCTTC	CASSIGPSPGTDGYTF
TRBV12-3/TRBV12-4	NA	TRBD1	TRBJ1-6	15	TGTGCCAGCAGTTTAGGCAGGGGGCGTGGGTCACCCCTCCACTTT	CASSLGRGRGSPLHF
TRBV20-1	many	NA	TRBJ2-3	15	TGCAGTGCTAGATTGATAGAGGACCTCACAGATACGCAGTATTTT	CSARLIEDLTDTQYF
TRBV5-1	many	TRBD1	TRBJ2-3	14	TGCGCCAGCACACCTGGACAGGGGGAAGATACGCAGTATTTT	CASTPGQGEDTQYF
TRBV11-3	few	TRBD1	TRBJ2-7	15	TGTGCCAGGTCTGCTGTTCAGGGGGCGGCGGACGAGCAGTACTTC	CARSAVQGAADEQYF
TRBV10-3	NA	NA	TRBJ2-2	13	TGTGCCACTGGGACGGGGTATACCGGGGAGCTGTTTTTT	CATGTGYTGELFF
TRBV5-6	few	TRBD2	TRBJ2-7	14	TGTGCCAGCAGCTTGGCCACTAGCGGCTACGAGCAGTACTTC	CASSLATSGYEQYF
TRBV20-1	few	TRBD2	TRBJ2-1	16	TGCAGTGCTAGAGATCTAGCGGTCGTAACCTACAATGAGCAGTTCTTC	CSARDLAVVTYNEQFF
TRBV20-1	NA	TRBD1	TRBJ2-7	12	TGCAGTGCTAGTGCAGGGGGCGGCGAGCAGTACTTC	CSASAGGGEQYF
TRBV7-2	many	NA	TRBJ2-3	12	TGTGCCAGCAAGCAAGGGGGTGATACGCAGTATTTT	CASKQGGDTQYF
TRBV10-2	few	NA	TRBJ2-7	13	TGCGCCAGCAGTGAGGACCCACTAGGGGAGCAGTACTTC	CASSEDPLGEQYF
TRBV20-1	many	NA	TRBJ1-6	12	TGCTCGGGATGGGACACTAATTCACCCCTCCACTTT	CSGWDTNSPLHF
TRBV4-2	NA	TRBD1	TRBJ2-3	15	TGTGCCAGCAGCTCCCGGGACAGGGCGATGGATACGCAGTATTTT	CASSSRDRAMDTQYF
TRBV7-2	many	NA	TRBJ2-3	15	TGTGCCAGCAGCCGACAGAGAAGAAGCACAGATACGCAGTATTTT	CASSRQRRSTDTQYF
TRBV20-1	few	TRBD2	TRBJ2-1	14	TGCAGTGCCCCCTCGGGCGGGAGAAAGAATGAGCAGTTCTTC	CSAPSGGRKNEQFF
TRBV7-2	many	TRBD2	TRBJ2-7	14	TGTGCCAGCAACCCTAGCGGGAGCTCCTACGAGCAGTACTTC	CASNPSGSSYEQYF
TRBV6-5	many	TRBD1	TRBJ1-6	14	TGTGCCAGCAGTCCGAGGACAGGGCGGTCACCCCTCCACTTT	CASSPRTGRSPLHF
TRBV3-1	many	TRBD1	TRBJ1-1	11	TGTGCCAGCAGTGGGACAGCTGAAGCTTTCTTT	CASSGTAEAFF
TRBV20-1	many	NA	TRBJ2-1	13	TGCAGTGCTCTCCTTCTCAATTACGGTGAGCAGTTCTTC	CSALLLNYGEQFF
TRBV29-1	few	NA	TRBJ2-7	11	TGCAGCGGGGTTTCGACCGGTGAGCAGTACTTC	CSGVSTGEQYF
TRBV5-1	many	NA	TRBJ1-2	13	TGCGCCAGCAGCTTGTACAGATCCAGTGGCTACACCTTC	CASSLYRSSGYTF
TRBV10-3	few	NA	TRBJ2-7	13	TGTGCCATCAGTGAGAAGTTAGAGGGCGGGCAGTACTTC	CAISEKLEGGQYF
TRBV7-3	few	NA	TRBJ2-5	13	TGTGCCAGCAGCTCTCGACTAGGAGAGACCCAGTACTTC	CASSSRLGETQYF
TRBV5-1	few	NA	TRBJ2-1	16	TGCGCCAGCACCGAATTCGGGAGTTTGTCTGGGAATGAGCAGTTCTTC	CASTEFGSLSGNEQFF
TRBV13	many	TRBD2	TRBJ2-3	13	TGTGCCAGCAGCTTAAGGGGGACTAGCGGGCAGTATTTT	CASSLRGTSGQYF
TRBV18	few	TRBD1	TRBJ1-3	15	TGTGCCAGCTCATCACAGGGGGCCTATGGAAACACCATATATTTT	CASSSQGAYGNTIYF
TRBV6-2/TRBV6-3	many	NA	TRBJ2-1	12	TGTGCCACCGCCGATCAGAACAATGAGCAGTTCTTC	CATADQNNEQFF
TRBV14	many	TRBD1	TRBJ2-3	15	TGTGCCAGCAGCCCGATGGACAGGGGATATGATACGCAGTATTTT	CASSPMDRGYDTQYF
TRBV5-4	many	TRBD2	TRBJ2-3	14	TGTGCCAGCAGCCAAACTAGCGGGAGGGATACGCAGTATTTT	CASSQTSGRDTQYF